The 10 T cell receptor beta chains listed next were all sequenced from one sample in a study of cytomegalovirus exposure and HLA in healthy donors. The repertoire was sequenced with immunoSEQ multiplex PCR; TCRdb's copy has only in-frame clones and lacks some. The profile shows approximately 200,000 clones, just over 85% of them singletons. Sequenced input: PBMCs. These receptors all come from a woman aged 18-29 years in good health and CMV-seronegative.

Here the CDR3 DNA reads TGCGCCAGCAGCCAAGACAGGGGAGACCAAGAGACCCAGTACTTC. Translating gives CASSQDRGDQETQYF. This chain uses TRBV4-1 with TRBJ2-5, with D possibly being TRBD1 (6 bases). Trimming stripped 0 bases from V and 0 bases from J, with 8 bases between. The CDR3 totals 15 residues. Germline CDR1 reads MGHRA; CDR2 reads YSYEKL.

The chain uses TRBV28 and TRBJ1-1, with 7 bases lining up with TRBD1. The germline CDR1 and CDR2 sequences are MDHEN and SYDVKM. Trimming removed 6 bases from V and 3 bases from J; junction bases left unmatched: 7. This CDR3 comprises 14 residues. The chain's CDR3 is CASRKGAGYTEAFF. DNA for the CDR3: TGTGCCAGCAGGAAGGGGGCAGGGTACACTGAAGCTTTCTTT.

This clone was seen just once. V gene TRBV20-1 combines with J gene TRBJ2-5; a weak D match, TRBD2 (5 bases). Per the germline V gene, CDR1 is DFQATT and CDR2 is SNEGSKA (reference sequence). The CDR3 contains 11 residues. Deletions cut 7 bases from V and 5 bases from J, with 11 bases between. The CDR3 here is CSVAQEETQYF. The CDR3 DNA reads as TGCAGTGTAGCGCAAGAGGAGACCCAGTACTTC.

The rearrangement joins TRBV5-1 to TRBJ2-1, with 12 bases lining up with TRBD2. The CDR3 runs 15 residues. The V gene's germline CDR1 is SGHRS and CDR2 YFSETQ. V shed 2 bases and J 6 bases; nucleotides not matched to a gene: 3. The CDR3 spells CASSFLLAGGNEQFF. The CDR3 DNA sequence: TGCGCCAGCAGCTTTTTACTAGCGGGAGGCAATGAGCAGTTCTTC.

The gene calls are TRBV2 and TRBJ2-1, with TRBD2 matching over 11 bases. J gave up 8 bases and V 7 bases, and 13 bases lay outside the gene matches. This CDR3 is built from 16 residues. CDR1 and CDR2 from the germline V gene are SNHLY and FYNNEI. Written as DNA, the CDR3 is TGTGCCAGCACGAGAGCAACTAGCGGGAGTTGGGATGAGCAGTTCTTC. As protein: CASTRATSGSWDEQFF. Full variable domain (outside the CDR3, taken from reference TRBV2 and TRBJ2-1): EPEVTQTPSHQVTQMGQEVILRCVPISNHLYFYWYRQILGQKVEFLVSFYNNEISEKSEIFDDQFSVERPDGSNFTLKIRSTKLEDSAMYFCASTRATSGSWDEQFFGPGTRLTVL.

In DNA form, the CDR3 reads TGTGCCAGCAGGGGAGGCCAGGGCGAGCAGTACTTC. Its protein is CASRGGQGEQYF. The gene calls are TRBV28 and TRBJ2-7; D perhaps matches TRBD2 (6 bases). Trimming left V 6 bases short and J 6 bases short, with 12 bases between. Germline CDR1 is MDHEN and CDR2 is SYDVKM. This CDR3 is built from 12 residues.

V usage is TRBV27 and J usage is TRBJ2-7; the D gene is possibly TRBD1 (5 bases). V lost 0 bases and J lost 5, with 14 bases in between. Germline V gene lookup returns CDR1 MNHEY and CDR2 SMNVEV (reference sequence). CDR3 length equals 15 residues. CDR3 residues: CASSLSIQGHHEQYF. The CDR3 coding sequence is TGTGCCAGCAGTTTATCCATCCAGGGCCACCACGAGCAGTACTTC.

The chain has TRBV4-3 and TRBJ2-6; 9 bases align to TRBD1. With 5 bases clipped from V and 3 bases from J, the junction kept 5 bases outside the gene matches. The V gene's germline CDR1 is LGHNA and CDR2 YSLEER. This CDR3 spans 16 amino acids. CDR3 coding DNA: TGCGCCAGCAGCTCGAACAGGGGGCGTGGGGCCAACGTCCTGACTTTC. Translation: CASSSNRGRGANVLTF.

The gene calls are TRBV4-1 and TRBJ2-5; D remains unclear. The V end lost 0 bases, the J end lost 8 bases, and 19 bases lay between the germline ends. This CDR3 is built from 16 residues. Germline CDR1 reads MGHRA; CDR2 reads YSYEKL. CDR3 coding DNA: TGCGCCAGCAGCCAAGACGGGTTTTTGCAGACCTATACCCAGTACTTC. Translation gives CASSQDGFLQTYTQYF.

Regarding this clone: At one of its ends the junction is not consistent with the germline gene, which may arise from a read error. The chain carries TRBV28 and TRBJ2-1, with D perhaps TRBD2 (6 bases). This CDR3 is 15 amino acids long. Looked up from germline, CDR1 is MDHEN and CDR2 is SYDVKM. The CDR3 spells CASSPDYTPYSEQFF. The CDR3 nucleotides read TGTGCCAGCAGCCCGGACTATACTCCCTACAGTGAGCAGTTCTTC.